The sequence of this T cell receptor (beta chain) was determined in a study of radiotherapy plus CTLA-4 blockade in lung cancer. Overall study context: Of the patients, 15% to 20% showed objective responses and around 32% attained disease control. Study-level results: Dynamics of early blood T cell clones, together with interferon-beta, were reportedly the best predictors of response. After radiotherapy and ipilimumab, tumor-derived clones expanded in peripheral blood.

Ipilimumab-mediated CTLA-4 blockade plus focal radiation was given to patients having chemo-refractory metastatic non-small-cell lung cancer. Points on this clone: Its specificity is not known.

The germline gives CDR1 SGHKS, CDR2 YYEKEE (reference sequence). This CDR3 is 14 amino acids long. With 0 bases removed from V and 8 bases from J, the gap between germline ends came to 12 bases. The method was immunoSEQ multiplex PCR; TCRdb's version includes in-frame clones alone and lacks a portion of them. The repertoire has about 25,000 clones, 73% of them found once; the top ten carry roughly 3.7%. The sample here was peripheral blood, taken from a patient treated with radiotherapy plus ipilimumab. The receptor was derived from a human donor with non-small cell lung cancer who had stable disease on radiotherapy plus ipilimumab. The chain combines TRBV5-5 with TRBJ1-5, with a tentative D call TRBD1 (5 bases). The CDR3 protein is CASSLEWGGKPQHF. CDR3 nucleotides: TGTGCCAGCAGCTTGGAGTGGGGGGGGAAGCCCCAGCATTTT.